One sample yielded the 27 T cell receptor beta chains listed below, sequenced in a study of shared clonotypes between healthy human individuals (dated by TCRdb to the early 2020s). The library relied on the immunoSEQ multiplex PCR assay. TCRdb re-hosts the immuneACCESS table, in-frame sequences only. Its copies lack some clones; in the studies checked, an unresolved V gene accounts for under half of them, and the cause for the rest is not known. In all, the sample holds a few million clones, and approximately 90% of those were seen once. The top ten clones comprise 0.37% of the sample. Sequenced sample: naive CD4+ T cells from PBMCs. The cell subset or site tag for this specimen amounts to: CD45RA+ positively selected. The receptors here all came from a young man in good health. Some clones in this sample may be carry-over from other donors' samples.

This clone appeared once. The CDR3 sequence is CASSDREGRELFF. The CDR3 DNA reads TGTGCCAGTAGCGACAGGGAAGGGCGGGAGCTGTTTTTT. The V and J genes are TRBV19 and TRBJ2-2, with TRBD1 matching over 7 bases. J gave up 9 bases and V 6 bases, and 7 bases lay outside the gene matches. Germline CDR1 and CDR2: LNHDA and SQIVND (reference sequence). This CDR3 region has 13 residues. Filled out from reference TRBV19 and TRBJ2-2, the complete variable domain reads DGGITQSPKYLFRKEGQNVTLSCEQNLNHDAMYWYRQDPGQGLRLIYYSQIVNDFQKGDIAEGYSVSREKKESFPLTVTSAQKNPTAFYLCASSDREGRELFFGEGSRLTVL.

The rearrangement links TRBV19 to TRBJ2-6, with D tentatively TRBD1 (5 bases). Germline loops: CDR1 LNHDA, CDR2 SQIVND (reference sequence). This CDR3 contains 17 residues. With 3 bases removed from V and 1 base from J, the gap between germline ends came to 13 bases. The CDR3 loop is CASSMGPILSGANVLTF. In nucleotides, the CDR3 is TGTGCCAGTAGTATGGGGCCGATCCTTTCTGGGGCCAACGTCCTGACTTTC.

The J gene is TRBJ2-2, the V gene TRBV5-6; the match to TRBD2 covers 7 bases. CDR3 size: 13 residues. V was clipped by 6 bases and J by 5 bases; unmatched bases: 4. Looked up from germline, CDR1 is SGHDT and CDR2 is YYEEEE. The CDR3 is CASTLLATGELFF. CDR3 DNA: TGTGCCAGCACCCTACTAGCGACCGGGGAGCTGTTTTTT. The whole variable domain, filled in from reference TRBV5-6 and TRBJ2-2, reads DAGVTQSPTHLIKTRGQQVTLRCSPKSGHDTVSWYQQALGQGPQFIFQYYEEEERQRGNFPDRFSGHQFPNYSSELNVNALLLGDSALYLCASTLLATGELFFGEGSRLTVL.

A remark on this clone: This same CDR3 is encoded by further DNA sequences in the sample. V is TRBV5-1 and J is TRBJ1-3; no firm D call. V lost 2 bases to trimming and J lost 2 bases, with 11 bases between them. Germline CDR1 and CDR2: SGHRS and YFSETQ. The CDR3 sequence is 15 residues long. CDR3: CASSLRAGAGNTIYF. The CDR3 DNA reads as TGCGCCAGCAGCTTACGCGCCGGGGCTGGAAACACCATATATTTT. Full variable domain (missing parts from reference TRBV5-1 and TRBJ1-3): KAGVTQTPRYLIKTRGQQVTLSCSPISGHRSVSWYQQTPGQGLQFLFEYFSETQRNKGNFPGRFSGRQFSNSRSEMNVSTLELGDSALYLCASSLRAGAGNTIYFGEGSWLTVV.

The rearrangement links TRBV6-4 to TRBJ1-2, with 8 positions matching TRBD1. The CDR3 has 15 amino acids. Germline CDR1 reads MRHNA; CDR2 reads SNTAGT. V trimming: 7 bases; J trimming: 7 bases; junction bases outside the gene matches: 14. As DNA, the CDR3 is TGTGCCAGCACCGGCGACAGAACAGGGGGAGGTGGCTACACCTTC. It is translated as CASTGDRTGGGGYTF.

V usage is TRBV7-9 and J usage is TRBJ2-1, with TRBD2 matching 9 bases. V trimming: 4 bases; J trimming: 13 bases; junction bases outside the gene matches: 5. This CDR3 is built from 12 residues. In germline, CDR1 is SEHNR, CDR2 FQNEAQ (reference sequence). Here the CDR3 reads CASSSLSGSQFF. CDR3 nucleotide sequence: TGTGCCAGCAGCTCCCTTAGCGGGAGCCAGTTCTTC.

This clone was recorded once. The V and J genes are TRBV2 and TRBJ2-7; TRBD1 agrees at 8 bases. Germline CDR1 is SNHLY and CDR2 is FYNNEI. With 5 bases clipped from V and 5 bases from J, the junction kept 17 bases outside the gene matches. This CDR3 contains 17 residues. CDR3 amino acids: CASSQFTTGTGHDEQYF. CDR3 coding DNA: TGTGCCAGCAGTCAATTTACAACCGGGACAGGTCACGACGAGCAGTACTTC.

The rearrangement uses TRBV5-1 and TRBJ2-1; 9 positions match TRBD2. The CDR3 totals 16 residues. Germline V CDR1 and CDR2: SGHRS, YFSETQ. The V and J ends lost 4 bases and 1 base, in that order; junction bases with no gene match: 6. CDR3 DNA: TGCGCCAGCAGCCAATTAGCGGGAGTGTCCTACAATGAGCAGTTCTTC. Its protein is CASSQLAGVSYNEQFF.

The chain combines TRBV7-2 with TRBJ1-3; D is ambiguous. The germline V gene encodes CDR1 SGHTA and CDR2 FQGNSA. The CDR3 consists of 14 residues. Trimming pared 4 bases from V and 1 base from J, leaving 8 bases between. The CDR3: CASSSVGSGNTIYF. DNA for the CDR3: TGTGCCAGCAGCTCCGTAGGATCTGGAAACACCATATATTTT.

The chain recombines TRBV29-1 with TRBJ1-3; D not certain. The length of the CDR3 is 13 residues. The ends were cut back, 0 bases at V and 7 bases at J, with 10 bases in the middle. CDR1 and CDR2 from the germline V gene are SQVTM and ANQGSEA. DNA of the CDR3: TGCAGCGTTGAAGATCTAGGGAGGAACACCATATATTTT. Amino acids: CSVEDLGRNTIYF.

The chain couples TRBV27 to TRBJ1-2; D is perhaps TRBD1 (6 bases). CDR1 is MNHEY, CDR2 SMNVEV, per germline (reference sequence). The CDR3 is made up of 13 amino acids. Between the trimmed V and J ends, which lost 5 bases and 4 bases, there was a span of 11 bases. CDR3: CASSMRGGYGYTF. CDR3 sequence (DNA): TGTGCCAGCAGTATGAGGGGGGGCTATGGCTACACCTTC.

The chain couples TRBV30 to TRBJ1-5; maybe TRBD1 (6 bases). V was shortened by 8 bases and J by 0 bases, with 14 bases between the two germline ends. The CDR3 is 14 residues long. Germline lookup yields CDR1 GTSNPN and CDR2 SVGIG (reference sequence). CDR3: CAGGGSYSNQPQHF. As DNA, the CDR3 is TGTGCCGGAGGGGGATCGTATAGCAATCAGCCCCAGCATTTT.

Comment on this clone: At the DNA level, this CDR3 is encoded by other sequences in the same sample as well. The chain combines TRBV28 with TRBJ1-5; no clear D gene. This CDR3 is built from 15 residues. The V end lost 3 bases, the J end lost 0 bases, and 9 bases lay between the germline ends. Germline CDR1 is MDHEN and CDR2 is SYDVKM. CDR3 amino acids: CASSFRGYSNQPQHF. Written as DNA, the CDR3 is TGTGCCAGCAGTTTTCGAGGGTATAGCAATCAGCCCCAGCATTTT.

This sequence joins TRBV7-8 and TRBJ2-7; tentatively, D is TRBD1 (6 bases). Between the trimmed V and J ends, which lost 2 bases and 5 bases, there was a span of 13 bases. From germline, CDR1 is SGHVS and CDR2 FQNEAQ. CDR3 length: 14 amino acids. CDR3 sequence: CASSLNYPGDEQYF. The CDR3 DNA sequence: TGTGCCAGCAGCTTAAATTATCCAGGGGACGAGCAGTACTTC.

This chain's CDR3 is CASSVDPLGTGDGYTF. In DNA form, the CDR3 reads TGTGCCAGCAGCGTAGACCCCCTTGGGACAGGCGATGGCTACACCTTC. The V and J genes are TRBV9 and TRBJ1-2, with 8 bases fitting TRBD1. The trim removed 0 bases at V and 6 bases at J, leaving 10 bases unmatched. Germline values: CDR1 SGDLS, CDR2 YYNGEE. The CDR3 length is 16 residues.

V and J are TRBV6-1 and TRBJ1-1, with D possibly matching TRBD1 (5 bases). V was pared by 2 bases and J by 7 bases, with 11 bases between. In germline, CDR1 is MNHNS, CDR2 SASEGT. This CDR3 is 13 amino acids long. CDR3 DNA sequence: TGTGCCAGCAGTGAACAGGGCAGGAGTGAAGCTTTCTTT. Amino acid sequence: CASSEQGRSEAFF.

The V and J genes are TRBV7-7 and TRBJ2-5, with 10 bases that match TRBD1. The junction had 7 bases not matched to a gene; V was cut back by 5 bases and J by 4 bases. Germline CDR1 reads SSHAT; CDR2 reads FNYEAQ (reference sequence). CDR3 length: 15 residues. The CDR3 DNA is TGTGCCAGCAGCACCACCCGGGACAGGGGAGAGACCCAGTACTTC. This codes for CASSTTRDRGETQYF.

The V gene is TRBV5-6, the J gene TRBJ2-2, with 14 bases lining up with TRBD2. Unmatched junction bases numbered 9, after V lost 0 bases and J lost 5 bases. The germline CDR1 and CDR2 sequences are SGHDT and YYEEEE. The CDR3 runs 19 residues. The CDR3 bases are TGTGCCAGCAGCTTGGAGGGACTAGCGGGAGTTGTGGGGACCGGGGAGCTGTTTTTT. It yields the protein CASSLEGLAGVVGTGELFF.

This clone was seen a single time. The same CDR3 arises from other DNA sequences in this sample as well. V is TRBV5-6 and J is TRBJ1-5; weak D call: TRBD1 (6 bases). Germline V lookup: CDR1 SGHDT, CDR2 YYEEEE. V lost 4 bases and J 7 bases, leaving 15 bases between the germline ends. The CDR3 is 14 residues long. CDR3 residues: CASSRRGGNQPQHF. The CDR3 region has the DNA TGTGCCAGCAGCCGAAGGGGGGGGAACCAGCCCCAGCATTTT.

V is TRBV20-1 and J is TRBJ2-1; tentatively, D is TRBD1 or TRBD2 (6 bases each). V shed 6 bases and J shed 9 bases, with 12 bases lying between them. Germline V lookup: CDR1 DFQATT, CDR2 SNEGSKA (reference sequence). The length of the CDR3 is 11 residues. CDR3 in DNA: TGCAGTGCGACCGGGGGCTTTGAGCAGTTCTTC. Encoded protein: CSATGGFEQFF.

The chain uses TRBV6-1 and TRBJ2-1; D call uncertain. Trimming took 2 bases from V and 9 from J, leaving 5 bases between them. Germline V gene data show CDR1 as MNHNS and CDR2 as SASEGT. The CDR3 has 11 amino acids. This chain's CDR3 is CASSETGEQFF. As DNA, the CDR3 is TGTGCCAGCAGTGAAACTGGTGAGCAGTTCTTC.

V usage is TRBV4-1 and J usage is TRBJ2-2, with TRBD2 matching over 11 bases. Germline V gives CDR1 MGHRA, CDR2 YSYEKL. The J segment lost 4 bases and the V segment lost 4 bases, leaving 5 bases of the junction unmatched. The CDR3 is 16 residues long. The CDR3 loop reads CASSPLAGGLTGELFF. DNA of the CDR3: TGCGCCAGCAGCCCCTTAGCGGGAGGGCTCACCGGGGAGCTGTTTTTT.

The chain links TRBV9 to TRBJ2-3; D might be TRBD1 (6 bases). Trimming pared 0 bases from V and 2 bases from J, leaving 10 bases between. CDR3 size: 15 residues. Germline lookup yields CDR1 SGDLS and CDR2 YYNGEE. In DNA form, the CDR3 reads TGTGCCAGCAGCGTAGGTACAGGGTTCACAGATACGCAGTATTTT. It codes for CASSVGTGFTDTQYF.

The V call is TRBV9, the J call TRBJ2-7; D gene unclear. The CDR3 totals 14 residues. Germline loops: CDR1 SGDLS, CDR2 YYNGEE. V gave up 3 bases and J gave up 6 bases, with 16 bases separating them. The DNA of the CDR3 is TGTGCCAGCAGCGCTACTCCGTCGGTAGGCGAGCAGTACTTC. It translates to CASSATPSVGEQYF.

The rearrangement links TRBV25-1 to TRBJ1-2; 9 nucleotides align to TRBD1. CDR3 size: 16 residues. Germline CDR1 reads MGHDK; CDR2 reads SYGVNS. The trim removed 3 bases at V and 4 bases at J, leaving 9 bases unmatched. CDR3: CASSDRGAQGAYGYTF. CDR3 nucleotide sequence: TGTGCCAGCAGTGACCGGGGGGCACAGGGGGCCTATGGCTACACCTTC.

This clone has a single count. CDR3 amino acids: CASSPPREGYNEQFF. The CDR3 coding sequence is TGTGCCAGCTCACCACCGCGGGAGGGCTACAATGAGCAGTTCTTC. This chain links TRBV18 with TRBJ2-1, with 9 positions matching TRBD2. Trimming at V came to 0 bases and at J to 3 bases, leaving 0 bases not matched to a gene. The CDR3 covers 15 residues. Germline-derived CDR1 and CDR2 are KGHSH and LQKENI.

The chain has TRBV6-1 and TRBJ2-1; the match to TRBD2 covers 11 bases. CDR3 size: 14 residues. Germline values: CDR1 MNHNS, CDR2 SASEGT. Trimming at V came to 7 bases and at J to 6 bases, leaving 5 bases not matched to a gene. Here the CDR3 reads CASISGRASNEQFF. In DNA form, the CDR3 reads TGTGCCAGCATTAGCGGGAGGGCATCCAATGAGCAGTTCTTC.